What follows describes a single T cell receptor beta chain. This clone's antigen is unknown. Per-base quality was not reported, and no clone a single base away is much larger than it. The CDR3 has 13 amino acids, counting the end cysteine and phenylalanine. The kept DNA is CDR3 alone, 39 bases in frame from the first base. A distance of 9 bases separates the germline ends of V and J, which lose 4 bases and 2 bases respectively. The germline V gene (reference sequence) specifies GTSNPN as CDR1 and SVGIG as CDR2. This specimen comes from a study of beta chain features in type 1 diabetes (dated by TCRdb to 2016 to 2018). About the investigation overall: Mean age, gender distribution, total cell number and subset yield did not differ between patients and healthy donors. A total of under 140,000,000 sorted cells were examined across all samples, and the number of cells per subset was strongly correlated with RNA yield. In the study, recently diagnosed type 1 diabetes patients and matched healthy donors were compared on the TCRB repertoires of their sorted circulating CD4+ T cell subsets. Whereas all 30 or so donors provided naive and central memory subsets, regulatory and stem cell-like memory subsets were isolated from just 8 patients and roughly eight healthy donors.

Overall study results and their limits: Shorter templates might be favored by PCR, yet because patient and control samples were amplified and corrected together, any such skew would affect both groups equally. At VDJ recombination sites, patients with type 1 diabetes made fewer insertions and deleted more nucleotides, a pattern implying thymic rearrangement abnormalities. Because cDNA was sequenced instead of genomic DNA, activated cells with high expression could be over-represented, although the groups did not differ in activation or CD3 levels. Only small numbers of individuals were included in the HLA sub-analyses, which left unresolved whether HLA type had any influence on TCRB rearrangement. Type 1 diabetes patients showed a moderate but significant shortening of TCRB CDR3 length in all four CD4+ subsets. Naive, central memory and regulatory TCRB repertoires appeared more similar among patients than among healthy donors.

The entire amount of isolated RNA was reverse transcribed using the High Capacity cDNA Reverse Transcription Kit, so the sequenced TCRB transcripts were expressed ones. Deep immunoSEQ sequencing was performed on naive, central memory and regulatory T cell samples, with an average of roughly 3.5 million total reads per sample. Sorted cells were lysed in RLT buffer, and RNA was extracted using DNase-treated RNeasy Micro or Mini kits according to cell number. To prevent cross-contamination, each cell subset was processed individually, whereas patient and healthy donor samples were processed jointly. TCRB sequences were amplified from cDNA with the immunoSEQ multiplex PCR, producing 87-bp fragments spanning the CDR3 region. The amplicons were sequenced using the Illumina HiSeq platform. The original pipeline was this. Synthetic template baselines were used to correct PCR bias computationally, reads within Hamming distance 2 were collapsed together, and singletons that could not be merged were discarded. Reads were aligned to IMGT to assign V, D and J genes, CDR3 length, and insertions or deletions at six rearrangement sites. Within each subset, clonotype counts were normalized to sorted cell number, and only after that were true diversity and Gini coefficients computed with the tcR R package. The overlap coefficient, calculated on TCRB nucleotide sequences, was used to measure repertoire sharing. Out-of-frame TCRB sequences from naive cells were analyzed to stand in for the pre-selection repertoire. TCRdb stores this immuneACCESS table with in-frame sequences only. Part of the clones is absent; in the studies checked, under half of the shortfall reflects unresolved V genes, and no reason is known for the rest. V, J and clone size derive from that table, while D and trimming were established from the DNA sequence. In this sample the table shows around 300,000 clones, approximately 15% of which occur a single time. More than 0.015% of the sample comes from the top ten.

From each donor, a single peripheral blood sample of about 100 mL on average was drawn into heparinised tubes. Naive, central memory, regulatory and stem cell-like memory CD4+ T cells were sorted on a BD FACSAria II using a panel including CD45RO, CCR7, CD25, CD127, CD95 and CD27. A purity above 98% was achieved for all sorted populations. PBMCs were isolated right away by Lymphoprep density gradient centrifugation and were stained directly, without culture. Samples were stained and sorted in pairs, with one healthy donor and one patient per experiment, so that batch effects were minimized. The origin of this receptor is a man aged 18 to 30 with type 1 diabetes. The rearranged segments are TRBV30 and TRBJ1-5, and TRBD1 may be the D gene, going by 6 matching bases. The material sequenced was naive CD4+ T cells from blood. The cell subset or site label of this sample denotes: true naive CD4+ T cells. The nucleotide sequence is given as TGTGCCTGGACCAGGGGTGGCAATCAGCCCCAGCATTTT. It specifies CAWTRGGNQPQHF. With the rest looked up from the reference TRBV30 and TRBJ1-5 genes rather than sequenced, the full variable domain is SQTIHQWPATLVQPVGSPLSLECTVEGTSNPNLYWYRQAAGRGLQLLFYSVGIGQISSEVPQNLSASRPQDRQFILSSKKLLLSDSGFYLCAWTRGGNQPQHFGDGTRLSIL.